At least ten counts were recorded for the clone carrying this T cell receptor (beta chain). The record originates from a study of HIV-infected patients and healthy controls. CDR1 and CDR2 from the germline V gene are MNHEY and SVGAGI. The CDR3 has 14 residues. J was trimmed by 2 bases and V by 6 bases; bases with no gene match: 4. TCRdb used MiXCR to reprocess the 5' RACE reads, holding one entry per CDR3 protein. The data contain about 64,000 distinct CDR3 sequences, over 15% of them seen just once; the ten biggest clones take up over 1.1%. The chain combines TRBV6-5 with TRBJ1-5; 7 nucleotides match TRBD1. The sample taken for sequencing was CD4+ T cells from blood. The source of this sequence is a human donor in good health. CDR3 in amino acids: CASSPGTGNQPQHF. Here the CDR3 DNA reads TGTGCCAGCAGCCCCGGGACAGGCAATCAGCCCCAGCATTTT.